Following are 14 T cell receptor beta chains from one sample sequenced in a study of shared clonotypes between healthy human individuals. Sequencing was performed with immunoSEQ multiplex PCR; in TCRdb, only in-frame clones are kept and a portion is missing. The table records 850,000 to 1,200,000 clones, about 70% of them present only once. Sequenced input: memory CD4+ T cells sorted from blood. Subset meaning: CD45RA-negative fraction. These receptors were taken from a man between 18 and 35 years old in good health.

This clone has just a few counts. J is TRBJ2-5 and V is TRBV7-9; unclear D gene. Germline V lookup: CDR1 SEHNR, CDR2 FQNEAQ (reference sequence). V lost 8 bases, J lost 0 bases, and 7 bases lay in between. This CDR3 is 12 amino acids long. CDR3 residues: CASAVYQETQYF. The CDR3 region has the DNA TGTGCCAGCGCCGTGTACCAAGAGACCCAGTACTTC.

The genes are TRBV29-1 and TRBJ2-3; D unclear. Germline assignment: CDR1 SQVTM and CDR2 ANQGSEA. This CDR3 is built from 12 residues. The CDR3 coding sequence is TGCGGCGGCCTTGGATACACAGATACGCAGTATTTT. Amino acid sequence: CGGLGYTDTQYF.

This sequence joins TRBV28 and TRBJ1-4; 8 bases map to TRBD1. With 4 bases clipped from V and 10 bases from J, the junction kept 11 bases outside the gene matches. The V gene's germline CDR1 is MDHEN and CDR2 SYDVKM. The CDR3 contains 15 residues. CDR3 sequence (DNA): TGTGCCAGCAGTTCCGCGACAGGGGTGATAAGAAAACTGTTTTTT. Its translation: CASSSATGVIRKLFF.

V is TRBV27 and J is TRBJ2-3, with 8 bases aligning to TRBD2. CDR1 MNHEY and CDR2 SMNVEV come from the germline V gene (reference sequence). With V trimmed by 5 bases and J by 4 bases, 11 bases remained unmatched. The CDR3 consists of 16 residues. The CDR3 spells CASSPLLAGGPDTQYF. The CDR3 DNA follows: TGTGCCAGCAGTCCCCTTCTGGCGGGGGGCCCAGATACGCAGTATTTT.

The V call is TRBV27, the J call TRBJ1-5; D is perhaps TRBD1 (6 bases). The CDR3 consists of 15 residues. The germline V gene encodes CDR1 MNHEY and CDR2 SMNVEV (reference sequence). V was pared by 6 bases and J by 4 bases, with 16 bases between. For the CDR3, the DNA is TGTGCCAGCAGAAGCGTACAGGGCCTAAATCAGCCCCAGCATTTT. Residues: CASRSVQGLNQPQHF.

The chain couples TRBV2 to TRBJ2-2; D unclear. The CDR3 is 15 residues long. V lost 4 bases, J lost 0 bases, and 9 bases lay in between. CDR1 and CDR2 (germline): SNHLY, FYNNEI. The CDR3 DNA is TGTGCCAGCAGTGGTTACCGGACGAACACCGGGGAGCTGTTTTTT. Its translation: CASSGYRTNTGELFF. Based on the CDR3 plus reference TRBV2 and TRBJ2-2, the full variable domain is EPEVTQTPSHQVTQMGQEVILRCVPISNHLYFYWYRQILGQKVEFLVSFYNNEISEKSEIFDDQFSVERPDGSNFTLKIRSTKLEDSAMYFCASSGYRTNTGELFFGEGSRLTVL.

J is TRBJ2-3 and V is TRBV6-4; 8 bases are a match to TRBD2. This CDR3 is 14 amino acids long. Looked up from germline, CDR1 is MRHNA and CDR2 is SNTAGT. V shed 7 bases and J 4 bases; nucleotides not matched to a gene: 7. In DNA, the CDR3 is TGTGCCAGCAAGATTAGCGGGACCGCAGATACGCAGTATTTT. Amino acid sequence: CASKISGTADTQYF.

The genes are TRBV11-2 and TRBJ2-7, with TRBD1 identical over 9 bases. V shed 0 bases and J 5 bases; nucleotides not matched to a gene: 8. This CDR3 has 16 residues. Per the germline V gene, CDR1 is SGHAT and CDR2 is FQNNGV. The CDR3 protein is CASSLELGQGRNEQYF. In nucleotides, the CDR3 is TGTGCCAGCAGCTTAGAGCTGGGACAGGGAAGGAACGAGCAGTACTTC.

The chain uses TRBV4-1 and TRBJ2-7; 7 bases are a match to TRBD1. Germline V CDR1 and CDR2: MGHRA, YSYEKL. V lost 4 bases, J lost 3 bases, and 12 bases stayed unmatched. This CDR3 spans 16 amino acids. The CDR3 DNA follows: TGCGCCAGCAGCCTTAATACCGGGACAGAAAGCTACGAGCAGTACTTC. It translates to CASSLNTGTESYEQYF.

V gene TRBV5-1 combines with J gene TRBJ2-5; D gene uncertain. V lost 6 bases to trimming and J lost 5 bases, with 17 bases between them. The CDR3 length is 14 residues. Germline CDR1 and CDR2: SGHRS and YFSETQ. CDR3 DNA sequence: TGCGCCAGCAACCTTAGACCCGGCGCCGAGACCCAGTACTTC. It translates to CASNLRPGAETQYF.

V gene TRBV7-9 combines with J gene TRBJ2-7; 8 bases match TRBD1. V gave up 5 bases and J gave up 5 bases; unmatched junction bases: 17. The CDR3 sequence is 17 residues long. CDR1 is SEHNR and CDR2 is FQNEAQ in the germline V gene (reference sequence). The CDR3 DNA follows: TGTGCCAGCAGCCAGTACGAACTTGGACAGGGTGCCCACGAGCAGTACTTC. This gives the protein CASSQYELGQGAHEQYF.

CDR3 region: CAWSLFAERRGGTISTDTQYF. The CDR3 bases are TGTGCCTGGAGTCTCTTTGCTGAACGGCGGGGGGGCACTATCAGCACAGATACGCAGTATTTT. The V gene is TRBV30, the J gene TRBJ2-3; 9 bases map to TRBD2. CDR1 is GTSNPN and CDR2 is SVGIG in the germline V gene (reference sequence). J gave up 0 bases and V 2 bases, and 21 bases lay outside the gene matches. The CDR3 is made up of 21 amino acids.

CDR3 nucleotides: TGTGCCATCAGTGACCCCTTGACAGGTCCCTACGAGCAGTACTTC. As protein: CAISDPLTGPYEQYF. The V and J genes are TRBV10-3 and TRBJ2-7, with TRBD1 as a possible D gene (6 bases). The CDR3 covers 15 residues. Germline CDR1 and CDR2: ENHRY and SYGVKD. The ends were cut back, 3 bases at V and 2 bases at J, with 14 bases in the middle.

This clone appeared a few times. This rearrangement joins TRBV6-4 to TRBJ1-2, with D maybe TRBD1 (5 bases). V shed 6 bases and J shed 4 bases, with 15 bases lying between them. The CDR3 extends over 14 amino acids. CDR1 is MRHNA and CDR2 is SNTAGT in the germline V gene. CDR3 sequence (DNA): TGTGCCAGCAGGGCCGACAGCAGTGCCTATGGCTACACCTTC. Encoded protein: CASRADSSAYGYTF.